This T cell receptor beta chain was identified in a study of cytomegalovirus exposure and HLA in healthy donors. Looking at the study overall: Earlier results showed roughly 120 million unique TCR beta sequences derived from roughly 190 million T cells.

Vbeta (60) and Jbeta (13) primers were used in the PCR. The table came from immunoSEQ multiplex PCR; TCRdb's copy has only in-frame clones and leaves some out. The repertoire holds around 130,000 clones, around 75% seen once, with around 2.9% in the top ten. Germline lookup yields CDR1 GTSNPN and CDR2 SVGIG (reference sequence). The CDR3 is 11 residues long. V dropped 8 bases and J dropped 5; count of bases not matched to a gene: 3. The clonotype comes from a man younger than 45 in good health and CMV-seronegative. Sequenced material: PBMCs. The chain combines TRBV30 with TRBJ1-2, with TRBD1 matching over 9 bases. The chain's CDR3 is CAQTGGYGYTF. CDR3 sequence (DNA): TGTGCCCAGACAGGGGGGTATGGCTACACCTTC.